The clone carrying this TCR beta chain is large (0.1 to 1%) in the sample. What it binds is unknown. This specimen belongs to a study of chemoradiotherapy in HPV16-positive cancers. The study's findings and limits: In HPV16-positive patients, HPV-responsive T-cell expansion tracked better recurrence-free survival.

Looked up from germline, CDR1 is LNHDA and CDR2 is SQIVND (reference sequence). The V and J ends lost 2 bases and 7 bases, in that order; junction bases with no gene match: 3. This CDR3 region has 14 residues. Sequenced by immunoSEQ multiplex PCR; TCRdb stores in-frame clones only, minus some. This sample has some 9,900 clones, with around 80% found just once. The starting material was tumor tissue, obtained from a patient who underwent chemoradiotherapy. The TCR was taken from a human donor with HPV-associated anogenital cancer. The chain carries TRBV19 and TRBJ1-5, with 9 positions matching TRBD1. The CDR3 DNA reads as TGTGCCAGTAGTATAATGGGACAGGGCCAGCCCCAGCATTTT. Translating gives CASSIMGQGQPQHF.